The rows below give T cell receptor beta chains drawn from one sample of a study of blood T cells in healthy people across ages. TCRdb re-analysed the 5' RACE reads in MiXCR, keeping a single row per CDR3 protein. The profile shows about 2 million distinct CDR3 sequences, 40% to 55% of them singletons. Source material: blood. Source of these receptors: a woman aged 40 to 50 in good health. Both conserved end residues are part of each CDR3. D genes are given only for firm matches. Clone sizes are given selectively: once, few, many, or a class where the clone is expanded.

v_call	j_call	clone_size	d_call	cdr3_length	cdr3_aa	cdr3_nt
TRBV9	TRBJ2-3	-	TRBD2	21	CASSVAPGLLGLAGITDTQYF	TGTGCCAGCAGCGTAGCTCCGGGACTATTGGGACTAGCGGGGATCACAGATACGCAGTATTTT
TRBV6-6	TRBJ2-1	-	TRBD2	17	CASSYSLRRGGDNEQFF	TGTGCCAGCAGTTACTCTCTCAGGCGGGGGGGTGACAATGAGCAGTTCTTC
TRBV29-1	TRBJ2-7	-	TRBD1	15	CSVEIGTGAAYEQYF	TGCAGCGTTGAAATAGGGACAGGGGCAGCCTACGAGCAGTACTTC
TRBV7-9	TRBJ2-5	-	TRBD2	15	CASSGSGGLKETQYF	TGTGCCAGCAGTGGTAGCGGGGGCCTAAAAGAGACCCAGTACTTC
TRBV20-1	TRBJ1-1	once	TRBD1	16	CSARDFGDRGYTEAFF	TGCAGTGCTAGAGATTTTGGGGACAGGGGATACACTGAAGCTTTCTTT
TRBV28	TRBJ2-7	few	TRBD2	15	CASSLRTSESYEQYF	TGTGCCAGCAGCCTCCGGACTAGCGAGTCCTACGAGCAGTACTTC
TRBV5-1	TRBJ1-1	-	TRBD1	18	CASSLDGLKGTANTEAFF	TGCGCCAGCAGCTTGGATGGCCTGAAAGGGACAGCTAACACTGAAGCTTTCTTT
TRBV9	TRBJ1-2	few	TRBD1	13	CASSPSGGDGYTF	TGTGCCAGCAGCCCATCAGGGGGCGATGGCTACACCTTC
TRBV20-1	TRBJ2-1	-	-	15	CSASQGFAAQETQFF	TGCAGTGCCAGCCAAGGGTTTGCCGCACAAGAGACCCAGTTCTTC
TRBV20-1	TRBJ1-2	-	-	10	CSHQQGGYTF	TGCAGCCATCAACAGGGTGGCTACACCTTC
TRBV7-2	TRBJ2-1	few	-	15	CASSLARESYNEQFF	TGTGCCAGCAGCTTAGCGCGGGAATCCTACAATGAGCAGTTCTTC
TRBV7-9	TRBJ2-3	-	-	16	CASTNNGILSTGTQYF	TGTGCCAGCACCAATAACGGGATTTTAAGCACAGGTACGCAGTATTTT
TRBV6-5	TRBJ2-3	-	-	13	CASSYSGVDTQYF	TGTGCCAGCAGTTACTCTGGCGTAGATACGCAGTATTTT
TRBV3-1	TRBJ2-7	-	TRBD2	16	CASSLRRAAGDGEQYF	TGTGCCAGCAGCCTCAGACGGGCAGCGGGGGATGGCGAGCAGTACTTC
TRBV24-1	TRBJ2-3	-	-	14	CATSKQASTDTQYF	TGTGCCACCAGTAAACAGGCCAGCACAGATACGCAGTATTTT
TRBV29-1	TRBJ2-1	-	-	14	CSAGETVGSVEQFF	TGCAGCGCTGGCGAGACAGTCGGGTCGGTTGAGCAGTTCTTC
TRBV11-2	TRBJ2-5	-	-	19	CASSLEGGETVLLQETQYF	TGTGCCAGCAGCTTAGAAGGGGGGGAAACCGTCCTGCTACAAGAGACCCAGTACTTC
TRBV12-3/TRBV12-4	TRBJ2-2	-	-	14	CASSLATTTGELFF	TGTGCCAGCAGTTTAGCGACAACGACCGGGGAGCTGTTTTTT
TRBV10-3	TRBJ2-1	-	TRBD1	15	CAISDSGGLGNEQFF	TGTGCCATCAGTGATTCAGGGGGCCTCGGCAATGAGCAGTTCTTC
TRBV2	TRBJ2-5	-	-	15	CASRDQRAYQETQYF	TGTGCCAGCAGAGACCAGCGGGCGTACCAAGAGACCCAGTACTTC
TRBV20-1	TRBJ1-2	-	TRBD1	14	CSARTGGEGYGYTF	TGCAGTGCTAGGACAGGGGGCGAGGGGTATGGCTACACCTTC
TRBV5-1	TRBJ2-6	-	TRBD1	14	CANSDRAGANVLTF	TGCGCCAACAGCGACAGGGCCGGGGCCAACGTCCTGACTTTC
TRBV12-3/TRBV12-4	TRBJ2-5	many	-	14	CASSLEGGQETQYF	TGTGCCAGCAGCCTAGAAGGGGGGCAAGAGACCCAGTACTTC
TRBV6-1	TRBJ2-5	once	TRBD1	17	CASNPLPGQGQGETQYF	TGTGCCAGCAACCCCCTCCCGGGACAGGGCCAGGGAGAGACCCAGTACTTC
TRBV28	TRBJ1-5	-	-	12	CAVHRDDQPQHF	TGTGCCGTCCACAGGGACGATCAGCCCCAGCATTTT
TRBV12-3/TRBV12-4	TRBJ1-4	few	-	14	CASSRGDTNEKLFF	TGTGCCAGCAGTAGAGGGGACACTAATGAAAAACTGTTTTTT
TRBV7-2	TRBJ2-1	few	-	17	CASSQPRSPTGYNEQFF	TGTGCCAGCAGTCAACCTCGCAGCCCGACCGGCTACAATGAGCAGTTCTTC
TRBV18	TRBJ2-5	-	TRBD2	17	CASSPGLAGAYQETQYF	TGTGCCAGCTCACCTGGCCTAGCGGGGGCTTACCAAGAGACCCAGTACTTC
TRBV27	TRBJ1-2	-	TRBD1	15	CASSLTGGGRDGYTF	TGTGCCAGCAGTTTAACAGGGGGCGGTCGGGATGGCTACACCTTC
TRBV20-1	TRBJ2-3	-	TRBD2	15	CSARDSSGVADTQYF	TGCAGTGCTAGAGATTCTAGCGGGGTGGCAGATACGCAGTATTTT
TRBV5-1	TRBJ2-5	-	-	12	CASSLKGADQYF	TGCGCCAGCAGCTTGAAGGGAGCGGACCAGTACTTC
TRBV5-1	TRBJ2-7	-	TRBD1	15	CASSLGTGGLDEQYF	TGCGCCAGCAGCTTGGGGACAGGGGGCTTAGACGAGCAGTACTTC
TRBV7-2	TRBJ2-4	-	TRBD1	13	CASSERTGNIQYF	TGTGCCAGCAGCGAGAGGACAGGAAACATTCAGTACTTC
TRBV11-1	TRBJ2-4	-	-	15	CASSFGPSGGNIQYF	TGTGCCAGCAGCTTCGGCCCTTCTGGGGGGAACATTCAGTACTTC
TRBV14	TRBJ1-2	few	-	14	CASSVTQGVYGYTF	TGTGCCAGCAGCGTTACACAGGGTGTCTATGGCTACACCTTC
TRBV4-1	TRBJ1-5	once	-	15	CASSQTPLSNQPQHF	TGCGCCAGCAGCCAAACCCCCCTTAGCAATCAGCCCCAGCATTTT
TRBV7-2	TRBJ1-2	once	-	15	CASSPQGQLNYGYTF	TGTGCCAGCAGCCCACAAGGACAGCTGAACTATGGCTACACCTTC
TRBV11-2	TRBJ2-3	-	-	14	CASSRSTGENTQYF	TGTGCCAGCAGCCGCTCGACGGGGGAAAATACGCAGTATTTT
TRBV20-1	TRBJ1-5	-	TRBD1	18	CSARELDRGRMSNQPQHF	TGCAGTGCTAGAGAATTGGACAGGGGGAGGATGAGCAATCAGCCCCAGCATTTT
TRBV11-2	TRBJ2-7	few	-	15	CASSFIRDGPYEQYF	TGTGCCAGCAGCTTCATCCGGGACGGGCCCTACGAGCAGTACTTC
TRBV5-1	TRBJ1-2	-	TRBD1	14	CASSSGQTNYGYTF	TGTGCCAGCAGTTCGGGACAGACTAACTATGGCTACACCTTC
TRBV24-1	TRBJ2-1	-	-	16	CATSDTSGNPHNEQFF	TGTGCCACCAGTGATACCTCAGGGAATCCTCACAATGAGCAGTTCTTC
TRBV10-3	TRBJ1-6	-	-	14	CAISESASNSPLHF	TGTGCCATCAGTGAGTCGGCCAGTAATTCACCCCTCCACTTT
TRBV20-1	TRBJ2-1	-	TRBD2	15	CSALKLAGGRNEQFF	TGCAGTGCTCTTAAACTAGCGGGGGGTCGTAATGAGCAGTTCTTC
TRBV20-1	TRBJ2-7	-	TRBD2	15	CSARDTTSVYNEQYF	TGCAGTGCTAGGGATACGACTAGCGTATACAATGAGCAGTACTTC
TRBV24-1	TRBJ1-5	-	-	13	CATSTQGNQPQHF	TGTGCCACCAGTACCCAGGGAAATCAGCCCCAGCATTTT
TRBV12-3/TRBV12-4	TRBJ2-1	-	-	15	CASSPTRGRYNEQFF	TGTGCCAGCAGCCCCACTAGGGGAAGGTACAATGAGCAGTTCTTC
TRBV12-3/TRBV12-4	TRBJ1-5	once	-	15	CASSLGGRVDQPQHF	TGTGCCAGCAGTTTAGGGGGGAGGGTCGATCAGCCCCAGCATTTT
TRBV29-1	TRBJ2-5	few	-	15	CSVAPGTSQAETQYF	TGCAGCGTTGCCCCCGGGACATCTCAGGCCGAGACCCAGTACTTC
TRBV6-2/TRBV6-3	TRBJ2-1	-	TRBD2	15	CASSPSGAPYNEQFF	TGTGCCAGCAGTCCGAGCGGGGCTCCCTACAATGAGCAGTTCTTC
TRBV28	TRBJ2-3	few	-	16	CASSLEGTLSTDTQYF	TGTGCCAGCAGTTTAGAGGGGACGCTCAGCACAGATACGCAGTATTTT
TRBV10-3	TRBJ2-7	few	-	12	CAISEWSYEQYF	TGTGCCATCAGTGAATGGAGCTACGAGCAGTACTTC
TRBV11-2	TRBJ2-1	few	-	14	CASSRSGIYNEQFF	TGTGCCAGCAGCCGTAGCGGTATCTACAATGAGCAGTTCTTC
TRBV28	TRBJ1-6	-	-	14	CASISGGRNSPLHF	TGTGCCAGCATTAGTGGGGGAAGGAATTCACCCCTCCACTTT
TRBV6-4	TRBJ1-2	-	-	15	CASSDSGTPNYGYTF	TGTGCCAGCAGTGACTCCGGGACACCTAACTATGGCTACACCTTC